This is a list of T cell receptor beta chains from one sample in a study of T cells in Graves' hyperthyroidism and ophthalmopathy. One entry per CDR3 protein, called by TCRdb with MiXCR from the multiplex PCR reads. The table records around 350,000 distinct CDR3 sequences, 19% of them present only once. Sequencing was performed on blood. The receptors were gathered from a woman aged 18-30 years with Graves' hyperthyroidism. The CDR3 runs from the conserved cysteine through the conserved F or W. D genes are given only for firm matches. A clone size is listed for some rows: how often the clone was seen (once, few, many), or a class if it is expanded.

d_gene	abundance	j_gene	v_gene	len	CDR3nt	CDR3aa
NA	NA	TRBJ2-2	TRBV30	11	TGTGCCTGGTCCCGCTATGGGGAGCTGTTTTTT	CAWSRYGELFF
NA	many	TRBJ1-3	TRBV6-5	16	TGTGCCAGCAGTTACTCGGTATCCCGAACCGGAAACACCATATATTTT	CASSYSVSRTGNTIYF
NA	many	TRBJ2-5	TRBV30	13	TGTGCCTGGACGGTGGGGTCGGGAGAGACCCAGTACTTC	CAWTVGSGETQYF
NA	many	TRBJ2-5	TRBV14	13	TGTGCCAGCAGCCGCACGTTACAGGAGACCCAGTACTTC	CASSRTLQETQYF
TRBD1	NA	TRBJ2-7	TRBV4-2	13	TGTGCCAGCAGAGGGGCGACAGGGGGCGAGCAGTACTTC	CASRGATGGEQYF
NA	NA	TRBJ1-5	TRBV6-1	14	TGTGCCAGCAGGCACAGGGCGAGCAATCAGCCCCAGCATTTT	CASRHRASNQPQHF
TRBD1	few	TRBJ2-5	TRBV30	15	TGTGCCTGTTTCGGGACAGGGAGGTTACAAGAGACCCAGTACTTC	CACFGTGRLQETQYF
TRBD2	NA	TRBJ2-4	TRBV28	14	TGTGCCAGCAGTTTAGGGCAGGGAGGGAACATTCAGTACTTC	CASSLGQGGNIQYF
TRBD1	few	TRBJ1-5	TRBV4-1	16	TGCGCCAGCAGCCAAGTTATGGGACAGGGGAATCAGCCCCAGCATTTT	CASSQVMGQGNQPQHF
TRBD2	many	TRBJ2-7	TRBV6-5	16	TGTGCCAGCAGTTCAGGACTAGCGGGGTACTCCTACGAGCAGTACTTC	CASSSGLAGYSYEQYF
TRBD2	many	TRBJ2-1	TRBV10-3	15	TGTGCCATCAGGGGGACTAGCGGGGCATACAATGAGCAGTTCTTC	CAIRGTSGAYNEQFF
NA	many	TRBJ1-2	TRBV10-2	15	TGCGCCAGCAGTGAGTACCGGGACCCTTCTTCTGGCTACACCTTC	CASSEYRDPSSGYTF
NA	NA	TRBJ1-5	TRBV27	15	TGTGCCAGCAGTTTTATCAGGGAGGGGAGTCAGCCCCAGCATTTT	CASSFIREGSQPQHF
NA	NA	TRBJ2-7	TRBV12-3/TRBV12-4	13	TGTGCCAGCAGGTCAACTAGCAGCTACGAGCAGTACTTC	CASRSTSSYEQYF
NA	many	TRBJ1-5	TRBV5-1	14	TGCGCCAGCAGCTTGGAAGGGTTGAGTCAGCCCCAGCATTTT	CASSLEGLSQPQHF
NA	NA	TRBJ1-3	TRBV5-1	15	TGCGCCAGCAGCCTGGACGGATTCTCTAGAAACACCATATATTTT	CASSLDGFSRNTIYF
NA	many	TRBJ2-5	TRBV6-1	14	TGTGCCAGCAGTGGCGAGGTTGTGTGGGAGACCCAGTACTTC	CASSGEVVWETQYF